The entry below gives a single T cell receptor (beta chain) sequence along with its context. Its target antigen remains unknown. Within one base of it there is no much larger clone, and no base qualities were kept. Libraries were constructed by the immunoSEQ multiplex PCR assay. The multiplex PCR relied on a mix of 60 forward primers for TCR Vbeta segments and 13 reverse primers for TCR Jbeta segments. A multiplex PCR assay on genomic DNA amplified the CDR3 region of rearranged TCR beta genes. On the Illumina HiSeq System, the amplified TCR beta libraries were sequenced as 87-base-pair reads. As for how the authors treated the data: A later analysis tallied 80 million to 95 million unique TCR beta chains across the 600 to 700 repertoires, and around 12 million of those chains were shared by two or more donors. Raw reads were error-corrected and collapsed into unique sequences by a nearest-neighbor algorithm in which closely related sequences were merged to remove PCR and sequencing errors. Alignment of CDR3 sequences to IMGT reference sequences was used to assign V, D and J gene segments. Each retained sequence needed at least a six-nucleotide match to both a V gene segment and a J gene segment. A rearrangement counted as productive if the CDR3 had no stop codons and remained in frame with V and J, and every other rearrangement counted as non-productive. Following IMGT convention, CDR3 was defined as the stretch from the second conserved V-encoded cysteine to the conserved J-encoded phenylalanine. Sequences without an unambiguous match to a single V gene segment were excluded from the earlier analysis of several hundred of the donors. In an earlier analysis of 587 of the donors, V segments were called functional above 56.7% productive rearrangements and were called segregating when the between-donor standard deviation exceeded 5%. A statistical classification framework was built to diagnose cytomegalovirus status from the catalog of TCR beta chain sequences. V and J gene assignment, in a later analysis, came from comparing TCR nucleotide sequences with IMGT/GENE-DB human TR gene sequences. The TCRdist pipeline was used in a later analysis to assign CDR3 sequences and most-parsimonious VDJ recombination scenarios. In a later analysis, each TCR beta chain was defined by its CDR3 amino acid sequence together with its V-gene family, and reads lacking a unique V-gene family were excluded. A later analysis removed nearly 600 highly shared, low-generation-probability nucleotide sequences to deal with suspected cross-contamination and a sequencing artifact. A later analysis calculated a clonal expansion index for each public chain from normalized within-repertoire ranks of inferred template counts. In a later analysis, generation probabilities were computed with a VDJ recombination model fitted to out-of-frame rearrangements, and the resulting probabilities were checked against IGoR. In a later analysis, hypergeometric tests were used to score TCR-TCR, TCR-HLA and TCR-CMV co-occurrence, with a repertoire-size bias correction applied to TCR pairs. False discovery rates were estimated in a later analysis by permuting HLA or CMV assignments 20 times. In a later analysis, co-occurring TCRs were grouped using DBSCAN, with TCRdist sequence similarity added in when clustering inside HLA-allele-positive subsets. Repertoires with fewer than 30,000 or more than 120,000 public chains were left out of co-occurrence clustering, as were four to six repertoires with anomalous nucleotide sharing. TCRdb limited this immuneACCESS table to in-frame rearrangements with V and J called. A share of clones is missing; checked studies link under half to unresolved V genes, and the rest is unexplained. V and J calls and clone size are copied from that table; D and trimming were computed from the DNA. Counted in this sample were 95,000 to 110,000 clones; more than 70% of them appeared once. The ten largest clones represent roughly 8% of the sample.

Inclusive of the bounding cysteine and phenylalanine, the CDR3 is 15 residues long. Only the CDR3 part of the read is kept: 45 bases, read in frame from the first base. Via the germline V gene (reference sequence), CDR1 is SGHKS and CDR2 YYEKEE. From V the trimming removes 2 bases and from J it removes 4 bases, while the gene matches leave 3 bases of the junction unaccounted for. The data stem from a study of cytomegalovirus exposure and HLA in healthy donors (dated by TCRdb to about 2017). About the full investigation: According to an earlier analysis of 587 of the donors, about 190 million T cells yielded 95 million to 140 million unique TCR beta sequences and more than 250 Gb of sequence data. The aim of the study was to test whether cataloging public T cell receptors could identify signatures of past pathogen exposure. HLA typing included class I and class II loci at four-digit resolution. In a later genetic analysis, genome-wide SNP genotypes for about three fifths of the 666 donors were used, and that subset was treated as a discovery cohort. Across 398 genotyped donors of the cohort, an average of 235,054 unique TCR beta nucleotide sequences per donor were sequenced, and roughly 20% of those sequences were non-productive. High-throughput TCR immunosequencing, statistical association of individual TCRs with disease status, and machine learning were combined to predict cytomegalovirus infection status. To study patterns of TCR occurrence, a later analysis re-analyzed previously published TCR beta repertoires from around 670 donors and added high-resolution HLA genotyping. Of the roughly 400 genotyped donors, roughly 80% fell in the genetic ancestry cluster associated with self-reported Caucasian donors. In addition to the first cohort of approximately 670 subjects, a separate validation cohort of approximately 130 different subjects was used. An early release covering over 500 HLA-typed donors comprised about 300 gigabases of sequencing data and around 80 million unique TCR sequences. About five DR-DQ haplotypes were treated as single units for association and clustering because of strong linkage in the cohort. Donor age, sex, ethnicity and CMV serostatus were collected together with the repertoire data. Typing coverage differed by locus: A, B, C, DRB1 and DQB1 were typed in roughly 620-630 donors, DQA1 in roughly 510, DPA1 in approximately 610, and DPB1 in around 490. The later analysis used no new phenotypic data to find candidate immune exposures, relying instead on TCR beta sequences and their occurrence across donors. To decide whether each TCR beta V gene segment behaved as functional or pseudogenic, an earlier analysis of some 570 of the donors relied on high-throughput TCR beta sequencing. Every discovery cohort repertoire had been produced on one sequencing platform. The T cell repertoires of 666 subjects were profiled by immunosequencing and related to cytomegalovirus serostatus. Results and caveats for the whole study, not just this receptor: Specific HLA alleles were associated with 15,000 to 20,000 TCR beta sequences at a false discovery rate of 0.05 in a later analysis. The sequencing pipeline was judged likely to have produced a cluster of highly shared sequence variants as a technical artifact. In both the original and validation cohorts, the classifier was reported to diagnose cytomegalovirus status with high specificity and sensitivity. In a later analysis, TCR association rates were found to vary across HLA loci, with the most associated TCRs seen for DRB1 alleles and the fewest for HLA-C alleles. The earlier analysis of 587 of the donors excluded some 16 rarely observed V segments, including chromosome 9 orphons, because counts were too low. Several of the top co-occurrence clusters appeared to be linked to parvovirus B19, influenza, CMV and Epstein-Barr virus, according to a later analysis. The study gave a list of about 150 TCR beta chains associated with cytomegalovirus. Correlated functional status among segregating V segments might be attributable to linkage disequilibrium, but an unknown experimental factor could not be ruled out. Three of the identified cytomegalovirus-associated TCR beta chains were confirmed in vitro to be specific for cytomegalovirus antigens. A further reported finding was that TCR beta sequences accurately predicted the HLA-A and HLA-B alleles for most subjects in the first cohort. In a later analysis, HLA-associated TCR beta chains showed more clonal expansion and lower generation probabilities than non-associated chains that were equally common. While some public TCRs were present in many individuals, most TCR sequences turned up only very rarely across donors. According to the authors, the approach could potentially be generalized to other disease states and immunological phenotypes. An association between a missense DCLRE1C variant and V-gene and J-gene trimming of TCR beta chains was found in a later genetic analysis and replicated in an independent cohort. The only immune exposure information available for the cohort was CMV serostatus. HLA typing was unavailable for some donors at each locus, so association tests used only the typed subset. The cohort was sequenced for TCR beta chains only, and without alpha or paired-chain data the features that could be detected were limited. Compared with the roughly 710-donor mean, donors in an Asian-associated ancestry cluster had fewer N-insertions in productive TCRs, according to a later genetic analysis. The presence/absence analyses assumed that sequencing depth was roughly uniform across donors, and that assumption may not be true. Because the 87-base-pair reads could not distinguish some IMGT-functional V segments, including TRBV6-2 and TRBV6-3, those segments were excluded. Broadly in line with IMGT annotations, most TCR beta V segments showed up in productive rearrangements about 87% or about 30% of the time in an earlier analysis of approximately 600 of the donors. When HLA alleles, especially DR and DQ, strongly co-occurred, attributing TCR associations to individual alleles was difficult. According to a later analysis, most CMV-associated TCR beta chains appeared to be HLA-restricted, and the HLA associations seemed to be driven largely by CMV exposure.

In total, more than 500 healthy bone marrow donors made up the cohort. At the time of sampling, all cohort members were nominally healthy, though unrecorded immune exposures were likely present. The donor tested CMV seronegative, placing the donor among the 350 to 400 seronegative members of the cohort. A peripheral blood sample was collected from each donor, and TCR beta sequencing was performed on peripheral blood mononuclear cells. The Qiagen DNeasy Blood Extraction Kit was used to extract genomic DNA from the blood cell samples. The specimen was PBMCs. The V and J segments used are TRBV5-5 and TRBJ2-1, and 10 junctional nucleotides match TRBD2. This TCR derives from a man aged 30 to 39 in good health and CMV-seronegative. The DNA sequence is as follows: TGTGCCAGCAGCTTAAGCGGGGGGGATTACAATGAGCAGTTCTTC. Translation gives CASSLSGGDYNEQFF.